The entry below gives a single T cell receptor beta chain sequence along with its context. The entry originates in a study of blood T cell repertoires in COVID-19. Method: immunoSEQ multiplex PCR; TCRdb's copy keeps in-frame clones and lacks some. The data show about 190,000 clones, around nine tenths seen once. The CDR3 has 13 residues. CDR1 and CDR2 (germline): MGHDK, SYGVNS. Deletions cut 3 bases from V and 6 bases from J, with 10 bases between. The receptor comes from a man aged 35 to 55 with acute or convalescent COVID-19. The sequencing sample was made of peripheral blood. This chain links TRBV25-1 with TRBJ2-3; no clear D gene. DNA for the CDR3: TGTGCCAGCAGTGACCCTAACGGGGATACGCAGTATTTT. It codes for CASSDPNGDTQYF.